Following are 14 T cell receptor beta chains from one sample sequenced in a study of beta chain features in type 1 diabetes. What was sequenced were expressed TCRB transcripts, since all of the isolated RNA had been reverse transcribed. Assay used: immunoSEQ multiplex PCR; TCRdb lists only in-frame clones, some missing. The repertoire holds over 200,000 clones, with roughly a tenth as singletons. The study's findings and limits: When Type 1 diabetes patients were examined, their TCRB CDR3s proved moderately but significantly shorter in all four CD4+ subsets.

Their antigens remain unidentified. The source material was naive CD4+ T cells from blood. These receptors were collected from a man aged 25 to 40 with type 1 diabetes.

As concerns this clone: The same CDR3 can be traced to other DNA sequences in this sample. The rearrangement uses TRBV5-1 and TRBJ1-1, with TRBD1 as a possible D gene (6 bases). The length of the CDR3 is 14 residues. Germline CDR1 is SGHRS and CDR2 is YFSETQ. Between the trimmed V and J ends, which lost 0 bases and 3 bases, there was a span of 9 bases. CDR3 nucleotides: TGCGCCAGCAGCTTGGTTCCAGGGGACACTGAAGCTTTCTTT. It codes for CASSLVPGDTEAFF.

The rearrangement links TRBV7-2 to TRBJ1-1; D is ambiguous. Germline V CDR1 and CDR2: SGHTA, FQGNSA. Trimming left V 6 bases short and J 6 bases short, with 11 bases between. The CDR3 spans 12 residues. As DNA, the CDR3 is TGTGCCAGCAGATCCGACATCGCTGAAGCTTTCTTT. Translation: CASRSDIAEAFF. The entire variable domain, with the rest obtained from reference TRBV7-2 and TRBJ1-1, is as follows: GAGVSQSPSNKVTEKGKDVELRCDPISGHTALYWYRQSLGQGLEFLIYFQGNSAPDKSGLPSDRFSAERTGGSVSTLTIQRTQQEDSAVYLCASRSDIAEAFFGQGTRLTVV.

The V gene is TRBV5-1, the J gene TRBJ1-1; perhaps TRBD1 as D (6 bases). This CDR3 is built from 16 residues. V was trimmed by 1 base and J by 4 bases, leaving 17 bases between them. Germline V gene data show CDR1 as SGHRS and CDR2 as YFSETQ. CDR3 in amino acids: CASSLFGQSGFTEAFF. The CDR3 DNA follows: TGCGCCAGCAGCTTGTTTGGACAGTCTGGTTTCACTGAAGCTTTCTTT.

This clone appeared a few times. The rearrangement joins TRBV7-9 to TRBJ1-3; D is possibly TRBD1 (5 bases). In germline, CDR1 is SEHNR, CDR2 FQNEAQ (reference sequence). The CDR3 is made up of 15 amino acids. Deletions cut 2 bases from V and 0 bases from J, with 8 bases between. CDR3 DNA sequence: TGTGCCAGCAGCTTATTTAGGGGCTCTGGAAACACCATATATTTT. Protein sequence: CASSLFRGSGNTIYF.

This clone appeared a few times. The chain couples TRBV11-2 to TRBJ1-4; D is perhaps TRBD1 (5 bases). The V and J ends lost 5 bases and 5 bases respectively, with 15 bases between them. Germline V gene lookup returns CDR1 SGHAT and CDR2 FQNNGV. CDR3 size: 15 residues. CDR3 in amino acids: CASSLMGRPNEKLFF. The DNA for the CDR3 is TGTGCCAGCAGCCTCATGGGGCGACCAAATGAAAAACTGTTTTTT.

This clone was seen more than once but under ten times. V and J are TRBV27 and TRBJ2-1; 13 positions agree with TRBD2. The V gene end was trimmed by 5 bases and the J gene end by 10 bases; junction bases not matched to a gene: 8. This CDR3 has 15 amino acids. CDR1 and CDR2 (germline): MNHEY, SMNVEV (reference sequence). The CDR3 spells CASSEGTSGVGEQFF. The CDR3 bases are TGTGCCAGCAGTGAAGGGACTAGCGGGGTCGGGGAGCAGTTCTTC.

The rearrangement links TRBV10-3 to TRBJ2-7; tentative D call: TRBD1 (5 bases). V lost 6 bases and J 2 bases, leaving 11 bases between the germline ends. CDR1 is ENHRY and CDR2 is SYGVKD in the germline V gene. This CDR3 comprises 13 residues. CDR3 sequence reads: CAIRQVTAYEQYF. The CDR3, as DNA: TGTGCCATCAGACAGGTTACGGCCTACGAGCAGTACTTC.

This clone was seen more than once but under ten times. The rearrangement joins TRBV6-5 to TRBJ2-3, with a tentative D call TRBD2 (5 bases). The CDR3 is 15 amino acids. Germline V gene data show CDR1 as MNHEY and CDR2 as SVGAGI. The ends were cut back, 2 bases at V and 4 bases at J, with 13 bases in the middle. The CDR3 is CASSYRDTGSDTQYF. The CDR3 DNA follows: TGTGCCAGCAGTTACAGGGATACGGGATCAGATACGCAGTATTTT.

The gene calls are TRBV6-1 and TRBJ2-7; TRBD2 matches 7 bases. The ends lost 4 bases at V and 7 bases at J; junction bases unmatched: 13. Looked up from germline, CDR1 is MNHNS and CDR2 is SASEGT. The CDR3 is made up of 15 amino acids. Written as DNA, the CDR3 is TGTGCCAGCAGTGGGGTTGCGGGGGACCCTCGAGAGCAGTACTTC. Protein: CASSGVAGDPREQYF.

This clone was counted only a few times. This sequence joins TRBV4-2 and TRBJ1-4; possibly TRBD1 for D (5 bases). Trimming pared 1 base from V and 8 bases from J, leaving 14 bases between. The CDR3 has 15 amino acids. Germline assignment: CDR1 LGHNA and CDR2 YNFKEQ. The CDR3 here is CASSQVIQGGEKLFF. CDR3 in DNA: TGTGCCAGCAGCCAAGTCATCCAGGGTGGGGAAAAACTGTTTTTT.

This clone was seen a few times. The chain uses TRBV18 and TRBJ1-5; 9 positions match TRBD1. Germline trimming cut 3 bases from V and 0 bases from J; bases unmatched to any gene: 3. Looked up from germline, CDR1 is KGHSH and CDR2 is LQKENI. This CDR3 is built from 16 residues. The CDR3 region is CASSPGQGVSNQPQHF. CDR3 nucleotide sequence: TGTGCCAGCTCACCGGGACAGGGTGTTAGCAATCAGCCCCAGCATTTT.

Notes on this clone: Other nucleotide sequences from this sample produce the same CDR3. CDR3: CASSPQTGNTEAFF. CDR3 coding DNA: TGTGCCAGCAGCCCCCAGACAGGGAACACTGAAGCTTTCTTT. The gene calls are TRBV7-2 and TRBJ1-1; weak D call: TRBD1 (6 bases). This CDR3 has 14 residues. CDR1 and CDR2 (germline): SGHTA, FQGNSA. Trimming shortened V by 5 bases and J by 1 base, and 11 bases separated the two germline ends.

This clone was seen only a few times. This chain uses TRBV6-5 with TRBJ1-1, with unresolved D. The CDR3 runs 12 residues. Germline V gene sequence: CDR1 MNHEY, CDR2 SVGAGI. Between the trimmed V and J ends, which lost 10 bases and 1 base, there was a span of 10 bases. CDR3 in amino acids: CATLGQNTEAFF. The CDR3 DNA sequence: TGTGCCACCCTTGGGCAGAACACTGAAGCTTTCTTT.

This clone was seen a few times. This chain joins TRBV4-2 and TRBJ2-3; D is unclear. Germline V gene sequence: CDR1 LGHNA, CDR2 YNFKEQ. Trimming shortened V by 6 bases and J by 5 bases, and 6 bases separated the two germline ends. The CDR3 consists of 11 residues. CDR3 sequence: CASRSVDTQYF. As DNA, the CDR3 is TGTGCCAGCAGATCGGTAGATACGCAGTATTTT.